Reported below is one TCR beta chain. The antigen remains unidentified. Samples: about 28 days before transplant, then days 30, 100 and 180 after. CDR1 is SGHNT, CDR2 YYREEE, per germline (reference sequence). There are 15 residues in the CDR3. V shed 0 bases, J shed 2 bases, and the junction held 3 bases outside the gene matches. The data originate from a study of T cell clonotyping in hematopoietic cell transplantation. Study results and caveats: Few recipient clonotypes overlapped donors; over 95% were de novo at given depth. Without cell sorting, CD4 versus CD8 contributions remain unresolved.

Assay: immunoSEQ multiplex PCR; the TCRdb copy retains only in-frame clones and omits some. The sample contains over 25,000 clones, around 90% of which appear only once. The chain uses TRBV5-4 and TRBJ2-7; 9 bases are shared with TRBD2. This receptor was identified in a female patient between 50 and 60 years old who had an allogeneic stem cell transplant from a related donor, so the T cells may come from the graft donor. Some clones in this sample may be carry-over from other donors' samples. The input for sequencing was PBMCs, taken 100 days after allogeneic stem cell transplant. The CDR3 DNA reads TGTGCCAGCAGCTTGGGCCTAGCGGGGACCTACGAGCAGTACTTC. Translating gives CASSLGLAGTYEQYF.